This T cell receptor (beta chain) was captured in a study of T-cell memory formation after mild COVID-19. Across the study: Largely, the TCR clusters proved donor specific.

Study outcomes and limitations: Pre-infection memory held some responding clones, suggesting pre-existing cross-reactive T cells responded.

5'RACE primed at constant segments yielded TCR alpha and TCR beta cDNA libraries bearing sample barcodes and UMIs. One entry per CDR3 protein, called by TCRdb with MiXCR from the 5' RACE reads. The data show 250,000 to 350,000 distinct CDR3 sequences, 15% to 20% seen once. Of note for this clonotype: Antigen: not known.

The TCR sequence derives from a man between 18 and 29 years old who had mild COVID-19 (a few samples of this study predate the infection). Cell type and time point are not known. The specimen was PBMCs or a T cell subset sorted from them (not recorded which).

The CDR3 region is CSVERGQPYEQYF. DNA for the CDR3: TGCAGCGTTGAACGAGGACAGCCCTACGAGCAGTACTTC. The J gene is TRBJ2-7, the V gene TRBV29-1; TRBD1 might be the D (6 bases). Trimming shortened V by 2 bases and J by 2 bases, and 10 bases separated the two germline ends. CDR1 and CDR2 from the germline V gene are SQVTM and ANQGSEA. There are 13 residues in the CDR3.